The present TCR beta chain was sequenced within a study of shared clonotypes between healthy human individuals. About the research overall: Donors were a couple of women and a few men aged 18 to 49. Study-wide results and limits: It was the non-shared clonotypes that had lower generation probabilities than clonotypes shared by all four donors.

Healthy adults negative for HIV, lacking recent acute infections or vaccinations, served as donors. Trimming removed 5 bases from V and 5 bases from J, with 15 bases in between. This CDR3 contains 14 residues. Germline assignment: CDR1 SNHLY and CDR2 FYNNEI. In regard to this clone: Antigen unknown.

The data were produced by immunoSEQ multiplex PCR, yet TCRdb's version contains in-frame clones alone and is incomplete. The sample lists 730,000 or so clones, approximately 75% occurring once. The chain has TRBV2 and TRBJ1-1, with D maybe TRBD1 (5 bases). The specimen sequenced was memory CD4+ T cells sorted from blood. Subset of the sample: CD45RA-negative fraction. This TCR was recovered from a woman in her thirties in good health. CDR3 in amino acids: CASSPQLAGTEAFF. The CDR3 DNA is TGTGCCAGCAGTCCTCAACTTGCAGGGACTGAAGCTTTCTTT.